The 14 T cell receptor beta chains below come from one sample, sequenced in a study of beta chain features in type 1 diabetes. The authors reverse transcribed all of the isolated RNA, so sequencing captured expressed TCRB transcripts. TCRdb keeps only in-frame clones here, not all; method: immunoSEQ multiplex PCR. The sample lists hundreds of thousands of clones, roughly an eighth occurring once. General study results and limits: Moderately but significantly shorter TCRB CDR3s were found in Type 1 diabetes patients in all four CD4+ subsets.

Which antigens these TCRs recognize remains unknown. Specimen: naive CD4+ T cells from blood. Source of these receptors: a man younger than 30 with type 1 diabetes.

CDR3 bases: TGTGCCTGGCACAGGGGGCTTCGCTACGAGCAGTACTTC. Translating it yields CAWHRGLRYEQYF. The chain combines TRBV30 with TRBJ2-5; 9 positions agree with TRBD1. The end of the DNA aligns better with TRBJ2-7, so the J call may be wrong. This CDR3 spans 13 amino acids. Germline CDR1 and CDR2: GTSNPN and SVGIG (reference sequence).

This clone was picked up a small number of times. This chain's CDR3 is CASSVRLADSYNEQFF. The DNA for the CDR3 is TGTGCCAGCAGCGTTAGACTAGCGGATAGCTACAATGAGCAGTTCTTC. The chain joins TRBV6-4 to TRBJ2-1, with 9 bases lining up with TRBD2. Unmatched junction bases numbered 9, after V lost 6 bases and J lost 3 bases. The CDR3 has 16 residues. Germline lookup yields CDR1 MRHNA and CDR2 SNTAGT.

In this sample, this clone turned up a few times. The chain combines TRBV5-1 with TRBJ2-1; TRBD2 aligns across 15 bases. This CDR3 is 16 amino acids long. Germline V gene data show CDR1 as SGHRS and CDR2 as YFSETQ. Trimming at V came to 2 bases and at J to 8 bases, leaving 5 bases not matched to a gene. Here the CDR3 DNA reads TGCGCCAGCAGCTTCGGACTAGCGGGAGGGCCCGATGAGCAGTTCTTC. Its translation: CASSFGLAGGPDEQFF. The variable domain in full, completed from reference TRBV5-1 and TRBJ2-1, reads KAGVTQTPRYLIKTRGQQVTLSCSPISGHRSVSWYQQTPGQGLQFLFEYFSETQRNKGNFPGRFSGRQFSNSRSEMNVSTLELGDSALYLCASSFGLAGGPDEQFFGPGTRLTVL.

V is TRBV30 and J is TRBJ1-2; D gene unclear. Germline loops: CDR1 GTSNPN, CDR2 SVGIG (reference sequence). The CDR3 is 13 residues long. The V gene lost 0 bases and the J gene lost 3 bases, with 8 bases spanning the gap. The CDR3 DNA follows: TGTGCCTGGAGTGTACGGTTGGACTATGGCTACACCTTC. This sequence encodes CAWSVRLDYGYTF.

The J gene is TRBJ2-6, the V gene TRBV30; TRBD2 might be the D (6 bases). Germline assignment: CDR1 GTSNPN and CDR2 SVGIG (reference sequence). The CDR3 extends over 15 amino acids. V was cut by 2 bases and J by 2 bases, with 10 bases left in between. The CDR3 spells CAWSPGVAGANVLTF. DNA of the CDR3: TGTGCCTGGAGTCCGGGGGTCGCTGGGGCCAACGTCCTGACTTTC.

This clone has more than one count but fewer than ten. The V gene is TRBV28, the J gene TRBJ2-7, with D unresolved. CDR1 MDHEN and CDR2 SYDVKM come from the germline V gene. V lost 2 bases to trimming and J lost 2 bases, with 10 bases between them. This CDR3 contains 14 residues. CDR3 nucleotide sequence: TGTGCCAGCAGTTTACATCCGACACCCTACGAGCAGTACTTC. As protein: CASSLHPTPYEQYF.

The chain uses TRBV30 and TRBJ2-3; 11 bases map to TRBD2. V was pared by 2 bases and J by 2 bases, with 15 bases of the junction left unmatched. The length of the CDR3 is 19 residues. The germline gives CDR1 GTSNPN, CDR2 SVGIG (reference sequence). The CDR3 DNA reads TGTGCCTGGAGTTCTCCCCAAGGGGGGACTAGCGGCTACACAGATACGCAGTATTTT. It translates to CAWSSPQGGTSGYTDTQYF.

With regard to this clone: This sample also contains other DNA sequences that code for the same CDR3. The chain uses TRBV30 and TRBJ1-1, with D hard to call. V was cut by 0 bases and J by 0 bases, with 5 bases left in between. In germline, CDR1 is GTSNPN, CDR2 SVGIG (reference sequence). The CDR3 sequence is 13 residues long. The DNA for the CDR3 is TGTGCCTGGAGTGTAGAGGTGAACACTGAAGCTTTCTTT. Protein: CAWSVEVNTEAFF.

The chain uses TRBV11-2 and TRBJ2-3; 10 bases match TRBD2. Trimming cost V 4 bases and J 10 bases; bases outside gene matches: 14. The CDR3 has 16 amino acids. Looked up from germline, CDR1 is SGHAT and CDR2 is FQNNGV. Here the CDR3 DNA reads TGTGCCAGCAGCTCAGGGGGGCTAGCGGGGGCCTACGCGCAGTATTTT. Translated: CASSSGGLAGAYAQYF.

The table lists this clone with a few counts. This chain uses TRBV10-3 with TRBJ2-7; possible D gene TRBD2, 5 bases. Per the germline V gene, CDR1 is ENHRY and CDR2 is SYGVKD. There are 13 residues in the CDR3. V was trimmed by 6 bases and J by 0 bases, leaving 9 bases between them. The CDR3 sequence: CAISGLLSYEQYF. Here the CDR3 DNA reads TGTGCCATCAGCGGACTTCTCTCCTACGAGCAGTACTTC.

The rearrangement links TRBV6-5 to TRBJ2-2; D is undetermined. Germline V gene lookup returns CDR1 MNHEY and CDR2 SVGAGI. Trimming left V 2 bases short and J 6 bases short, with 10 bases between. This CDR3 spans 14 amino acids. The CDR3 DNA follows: TGTGCCAGCAGTTACGGCAGTATCCCCGGGGAGCTGTTTTTT. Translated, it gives CASSYGSIPGELFF.

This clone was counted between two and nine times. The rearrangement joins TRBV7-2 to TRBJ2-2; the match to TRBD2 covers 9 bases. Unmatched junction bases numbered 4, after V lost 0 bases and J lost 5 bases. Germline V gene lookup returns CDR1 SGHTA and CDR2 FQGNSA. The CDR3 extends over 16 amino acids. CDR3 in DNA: TGTGCCAGCAGCTTAGCCGGGACTAGCCTAACCGGGGAGCTGTTTTTT. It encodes CASSLAGTSLTGELFF.

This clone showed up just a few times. This CDR3 reads CAWKGFRGYTF. In nucleotides, the CDR3 is TGTGCCTGGAAAGGGTTTAGAGGCTACACCTTC. The V call is TRBV30, the J call TRBJ1-2, with D uncertain. The CDR3 loop spans 11 amino acids. CDR1 is GTSNPN, CDR2 SVGIG, per germline (reference sequence). V was trimmed by 4 bases and J by 8 bases, leaving 11 bases between them.

The CDR3 here is CASSSIPGSEAFF. DNA of the CDR3: TGTGCCAGCAGTTCCATTCCGGGTTCTGAAGCTTTCTTT. The V and J genes are TRBV28 and TRBJ1-1; D uncertain. Germline-derived CDR1 and CDR2 are MDHEN and SYDVKM. Trimming took 4 bases from V and 6 from J, leaving 12 bases between them. CDR3 size: 13 residues. Supplemented by reference TRBV28 and TRBJ1-1, the full variable domain reads DVKVTQSSRYLVKRTGEKVFLECVQDMDHENMFWYRQDPGLGLRLIYFSYDVKMKEKGDIPEGYSVSREKKERFSLILESASTNQTSMYLCASSSIPGSEAFFGQGTRLTVV.